These T cell receptor beta chains were read from a single sample in a study of T cell changes during pregnancy in multiple sclerosis. Generated by immunoSEQ multiplex PCR, the TCRdb table keeps only in-frame clones and is missing some. Among more than 80,000 clones listed, about 90% were seen once. The source was peripheral blood, collected before pregnancy. These receptors all stem from a female donor with multiple sclerosis, enrolled in a pregnancy study. Each CDR3 is given with its conserved first and last residue. The order of the fields is D gene, V gene, clone size, CDR3 length, J gene, CDR3 DNA, CDR3 protein. The D gene is left open where the match is weak. Size is stated for part of the rows, as once, few or many counts, or as a class when the clone is expanded.

d_call: .; v_call: TRBV6-4; clone_size: .; cdr3_length: 13; j_call: TRBJ2-1; cdr3_nt: TGTGCCAGCAGTACCGAGACACACAATGAGCAGTTCTTC; cdr3_aa: CASSTETHNEQFF
d_call: TRBD1; v_call: TRBV6-5; clone_size: .; cdr3_length: 16; j_call: TRBJ2-7; cdr3_nt: TGTGCCAGCAGTTTGACCGGGACAGCTGTCTCATACGAGCAGTACTTC; cdr3_aa: CASSLTGTAVSYEQYF
d_call: .; v_call: TRBV6-6; clone_size: .; cdr3_length: 15; j_call: TRBJ2-2; cdr3_nt: TGTGCCAGCAGTTACCCCGCAGGGAACACCGGGGAGCTGTTTTTT; cdr3_aa: CASSYPAGNTGELFF
d_call: TRBD1; v_call: TRBV28; clone_size: .; cdr3_length: 16; j_call: TRBJ2-3; cdr3_nt: TGTGCCAGCAGTCCGCAGACAGGGGCTCGCACAGATACGCAGTATTTT; cdr3_aa: CASSPQTGARTDTQYF
d_call: TRBD1; v_call: TRBV27; clone_size: .; cdr3_length: 17; j_call: TRBJ1-6; cdr3_nt: TGTGCCAGCAGTTTATTCCCCCCCCGGGACAGGTCTTCGCCCCTCCACTTT; cdr3_aa: CASSLFPPRDRSSPLHF
d_call: TRBD1; v_call: TRBV7-9; clone_size: .; cdr3_length: 15; j_call: TRBJ2-1; cdr3_nt: TGTGCCAGCAGCTCGACCAACCCCTCGGGACAGGAGCAGTTCTTC; cdr3_aa: CASSSTNPSGQEQFF
d_call: .; v_call: TRBV15; clone_size: .; cdr3_length: 16; j_call: TRBJ1-4; cdr3_nt: TGTGCCACCAGCAGAGACCTCCCCCGAGCCAATGAAAAACTGTTTTTT; cdr3_aa: CATSRDLPRANEKLFF
d_call: TRBD1; v_call: TRBV11-1; clone_size: .; cdr3_length: 15; j_call: TRBJ2-1; cdr3_nt: TGTGCCAGCAGGTATGGACAGGGCCCCTACAATGAGCAGTTCTTC; cdr3_aa: CASRYGQGPYNEQFF
d_call: .; v_call: TRBV5-5; clone_size: few; cdr3_length: 17; j_call: TRBJ1-5; cdr3_nt: TGTGCCAGCAGCTCCCTACCGGCGGGGGAGAGCAATCAGCCCCAGCATTTT; cdr3_aa: CASSSLPAGESNQPQHF
d_call: TRBD1; v_call: TRBV30; clone_size: .; cdr3_length: 12; j_call: TRBJ2-5; cdr3_nt: TGTGCCAGCGACAGGGTGAAAGAGACCCAGTACTTC; cdr3_aa: CASDRVKETQYF
d_call: TRBD2; v_call: TRBV7-3; clone_size: .; cdr3_length: 16; j_call: TRBJ2-3; cdr3_nt: TGTGCCAGCAGCTTAGAAGCGGGGGGGAGGGCAGATACGCAGTATTTT; cdr3_aa: CASSLEAGGRADTQYF
d_call: TRBD1; v_call: TRBV9; clone_size: few; cdr3_length: 15; j_call: TRBJ2-2; cdr3_nt: TGTGCCAGCAGCGTTGAGACAGGGGGCACCGGGGAGCTGTTTTTT; cdr3_aa: CASSVETGGTGELFF
d_call: .; v_call: TRBV5-5; clone_size: .; cdr3_length: 12; j_call: TRBJ2-7; cdr3_nt: TGTGCCAGCAGCCCGGACTTCTACGAGCAGTACTTC; cdr3_aa: CASSPDFYEQYF
d_call: TRBD1; v_call: TRBV7-9; clone_size: .; cdr3_length: 15; j_call: TRBJ1-2; cdr3_nt: TGCGCCAGCAGCTTAGCCGACAGGGTCAACTATGGCTACACCTTC; cdr3_aa: CASSLADRVNYGYTF
d_call: TRBD1; v_call: TRBV15; clone_size: .; cdr3_length: 15; j_call: TRBJ1-3; cdr3_nt: TGTGCCACCAGCACCTATGACAGGGGTTCGAACACCATATATTTT; cdr3_aa: CATSTYDRGSNTIYF
d_call: .; v_call: TRBV13; clone_size: .; cdr3_length: 14; j_call: TRBJ1-1; cdr3_nt: TGTGCCAGCAGCTTAGGACAGGTTAACACTGAAGCTTTCTTT; cdr3_aa: CASSLGQVNTEAFF
d_call: .; v_call: TRBV7-2; clone_size: .; cdr3_length: 14; j_call: TRBJ2-2; cdr3_nt: TGTGCCAGCAGCTCAACCCCCTCGGGGGGGGAGCTGTTTTTT; cdr3_aa: CASSSTPSGGELFF
d_call: .; v_call: TRBV28; clone_size: .; cdr3_length: 12; j_call: TRBJ2-5; cdr3_nt: TGTGCCAGCAGTTTAATTAAAGAGACCCAGTACTTC; cdr3_aa: CASSLIKETQYF
d_call: TRBD2; v_call: TRBV15; clone_size: .; cdr3_length: 15; j_call: TRBJ2-7; cdr3_nt: TGTGCCACCAGCCCGGGGGGGCATGGCCTGGACGAGCAGTACTTC; cdr3_aa: CATSPGGHGLDEQYF
d_call: .; v_call: TRBV11-1; clone_size: .; cdr3_length: 14; j_call: TRBJ2-7; cdr3_nt: TGTGCCAGCAGCTTAGACAGAAAAGTCTACGAGCAGTACTTC; cdr3_aa: CASSLDRKVYEQYF
d_call: TRBD2; v_call: TRBV14; clone_size: .; cdr3_length: 15; j_call: TRBJ2-1; cdr3_nt: TGTGCCAGCAGCCCCCGGGTAGCGGGTGGCAATGAGCAGTTCTTC; cdr3_aa: CASSPRVAGGNEQFF
d_call: TRBD1; v_call: TRBV6-5; clone_size: .; cdr3_length: 15; j_call: TRBJ2-7; cdr3_nt: TGTGCCAGCAGTTTCACCGGGACAGGGATTTACGAGCAGTACTTC; cdr3_aa: CASSFTGTGIYEQYF
d_call: TRBD1; v_call: TRBV25-1; clone_size: .; cdr3_length: 12; j_call: TRBJ1-1; cdr3_nt: TGTGCCAGCAGCACAGGGGTCACTGAAGCTTTCTTT; cdr3_aa: CASSTGVTEAFF
d_call: .; v_call: TRBV5-1; clone_size: .; cdr3_length: 13; j_call: TRBJ2-7; cdr3_nt: TGCGCCAGCAGCTTTACAGGGCGCGACGAGCAGTACTTC; cdr3_aa: CASSFTGRDEQYF
d_call: TRBD2; v_call: TRBV7-8; clone_size: .; cdr3_length: 17; j_call: TRBJ2-3; cdr3_nt: TGTGCCAGCAGCTTCCTAGCGGGAGGGTCTAGCACAGATACGCAGTATTTT; cdr3_aa: CASSFLAGGSSTDTQYF
d_call: .; v_call: TRBV29-1; clone_size: few; cdr3_length: 13; j_call: TRBJ1-4; cdr3_nt: TGCAGCGTTGGAGGGTTTGGGGATGAAAAACTGTTTTTT; cdr3_aa: CSVGGFGDEKLFF
d_call: .; v_call: TRBV7-8; clone_size: .; cdr3_length: 16; j_call: TRBJ1-3; cdr3_nt: TGTGCCAGCAGCTTAGGCCAGGGTACTTCCAGAAACACCATATATTTT; cdr3_aa: CASSLGQGTSRNTIYF
d_call: TRBD1; v_call: TRBV27; clone_size: .; cdr3_length: 15; j_call: TRBJ2-7; cdr3_nt: TGTGCCAGCAGTTTAGTGGGACAGGGTAAGAACGAGCAGTACTTC; cdr3_aa: CASSLVGQGKNEQYF
d_call: .; v_call: TRBV15; clone_size: few; cdr3_length: 15; j_call: TRBJ2-5; cdr3_nt: TGTGCCACCAGCAGAGATGGGCAGGGTTGGGAGACCCAGTACTTC; cdr3_aa: CATSRDGQGWETQYF